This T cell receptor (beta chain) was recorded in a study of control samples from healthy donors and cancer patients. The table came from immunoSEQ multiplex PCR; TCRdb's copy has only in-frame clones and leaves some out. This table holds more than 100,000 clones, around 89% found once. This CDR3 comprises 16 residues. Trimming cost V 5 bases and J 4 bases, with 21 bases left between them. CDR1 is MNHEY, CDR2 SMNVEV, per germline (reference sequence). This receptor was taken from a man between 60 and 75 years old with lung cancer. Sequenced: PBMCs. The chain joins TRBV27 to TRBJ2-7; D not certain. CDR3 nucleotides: TGTGCCAGCAGTGTAACTGACACCACCTCATATTACGAGCAGTACTTC. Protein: CASSVTDTTSYYEQYF.